A selection of T cell receptor beta chains follows, all from one sample in a study of blood T cells in healthy people across ages. TCRdb fed the 5' RACE reads into MiXCR, producing one record per CDR3 protein. In the table there are 800,000 to 950,000 distinct CDR3 sequences, almost 30% of which are singletons. These data also formed part of another study, on T cells of mothers and their children.

The sequenced sample consisted of blood. The receptors shown here come from a middle-aged woman in good health. Both conserved end residues are part of each CDR3. A D gene is named only where the DNA matches it firmly. Clone size is given for some rows only: seen once, a few or many times, or a class if the clone is expanded.

CDR3: CASTDRRFEQYF; DNA: TGTGCCAGCACCGACAGGAGATTCGAGCAGTACTTC; length: 12; J: TRBJ2-7; size: few; V: TRBV28; D: -
CDR3: CASSYLRTGGGYTF; DNA: TGTGCCAGCAGCTACTTAAGGACAGGAGGAGGCTACACCTTC; length: 14; J: TRBJ1-2; size: many; V: TRBV7-2; D: TRBD1
CDR3: CASRGVERGYTF; DNA: TGTGCCAGCAGAGGAGTAGAGAGAGGCTACACCTTC; length: 12; J: TRBJ1-2; size: few; V: TRBV25-1; D: -
CDR3: CASSSINSYEQYF; DNA: TGTGCCAGCAGTTCAATAAACTCCTACGAGCAGTACTTC; length: 13; J: TRBJ2-7; size: many; V: TRBV27; D: -
CDR3: CASSPGGQRDYEQYF; DNA: TGTGCCAGCAGTCCCGGGGGACAGAGGGACTACGAGCAGTACTTC; length: 15; J: TRBJ2-7; size: many; V: TRBV6-2/TRBV6-3; D: -
CDR3: CSARDIEPLGYEQYF; DNA: TGCAGTGCTAGAGACATTGAACCATTGGGCTACGAGCAGTACTTC; length: 15; J: TRBJ2-7; size: few; V: TRBV20-1; D: -
CDR3: CASTVPSGQETQYF; DNA: TGCGCCAGCACCGTCCCCTCGGGGCAAGAGACCCAGTACTTC; length: 14; J: TRBJ2-5; size: few; V: TRBV5-1; D: -
CDR3: CASSQDIRGGHIPYEQYF; DNA: TGCGCCAGCAGCCAAGATATTCGCGGGGGGCATATTCCCTACGAGCAGTACTTC; length: 18; J: TRBJ2-7; size: -; V: TRBV4-1; D: TRBD2
CDR3: CASSIQSGGEQYF; DNA: TGCGCCAGCAGCATCCAGAGTGGTGGGGAGCAGTACTTC; length: 13; J: TRBJ2-4; size: -; V: TRBV5-1; D: -
CDR3: CASSFNRQNIQYF; DNA: TGTGCCAGCAGTTTTAACAGACAAAACATTCAGTACTTC; length: 13; J: TRBJ2-4; size: many; V: TRBV12-3/TRBV12-4; D: -
CDR3: CASSEQGLAPTNEQFF; DNA: TGTGCCAGCAGCGAACAGGGACTAGCGCCCACCAATGAGCAGTTCTTC; length: 16; J: TRBJ2-1; size: -; V: TRBV7-2; D: TRBD2
CDR3: CASSPNSGANVLTF; DNA: TGCGCCAGCAGCCCAAACTCTGGGGCCAACGTCCTGACTTTC; length: 14; J: TRBJ2-6; size: many; V: TRBV5-1; D: -
CDR3: CASTLSGNNEHFF; DNA: TGTGCCAGCACCCTGTCCGGAAACAATGAGCACTTCTTC; length: 13; J: TRBJ2-1; size: -; V: TRBV5-5; D: -
CDR3: CASSQGSGAAYGYTF; DNA: TGTGCCAGCAGCCAAGGATCGGGGGCAGCCTATGGCTACACCTTC; length: 15; J: TRBJ1-2; size: -; V: TRBV3-1; D: -